This T cell receptor beta chain was documented in a study of T-cell memory formation after mild COVID-19. Study-wide results and caveats: Second-wave clones peaking on day 37 lacked confirmed SARS-CoV-2 specificity.

V lost 2 bases and J lost 5, with 15 bases in between. This CDR3 spans 15 amino acids. The germline gives CDR1 KGHSH, CDR2 LQKENI. This clonotype turned up a few times. What it recognizes is unknown. TCR alpha and TCR beta cDNA libraries carrying sample barcodes and UMIs were produced by 5'RACE using constant-segment primers. In TCRdb, the 5' RACE reads were re-called with MiXCR into one record per CDR3 protein. The sample yields roughly 340,000 distinct CDR3 sequences, around 20% seen once. The specimen sequenced was PBMCs or a T cell subset sorted from them (not recorded which). The rearrangement links TRBV18 to TRBJ1-2, with D unresolved. The clonotype was recovered from a man between 18 and 29 years old who had mild COVID-19 (a few samples of this study predate the infection). Cell type and time point are not known. As DNA, the CDR3 is TGTGCCAGCTCACCATCCATCTGGACCGTATATGGCTACACCTTC. Translated: CASSPSIWTVYGYTF.